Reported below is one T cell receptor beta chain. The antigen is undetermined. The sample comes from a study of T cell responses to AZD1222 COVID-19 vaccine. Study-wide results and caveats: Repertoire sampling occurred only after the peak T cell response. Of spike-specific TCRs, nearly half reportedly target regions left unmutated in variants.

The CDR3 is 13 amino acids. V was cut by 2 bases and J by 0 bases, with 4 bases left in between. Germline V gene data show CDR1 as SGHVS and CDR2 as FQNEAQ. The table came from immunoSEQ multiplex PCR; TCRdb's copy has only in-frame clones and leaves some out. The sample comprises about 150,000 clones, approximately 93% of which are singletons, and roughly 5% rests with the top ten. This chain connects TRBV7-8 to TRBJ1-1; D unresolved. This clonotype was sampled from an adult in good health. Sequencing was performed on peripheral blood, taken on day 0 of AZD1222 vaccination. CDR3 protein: CASSLQMNTEAFF. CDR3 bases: TGTGCCAGCAGCTTACAGATGAACACTGAAGCTTTCTTT.